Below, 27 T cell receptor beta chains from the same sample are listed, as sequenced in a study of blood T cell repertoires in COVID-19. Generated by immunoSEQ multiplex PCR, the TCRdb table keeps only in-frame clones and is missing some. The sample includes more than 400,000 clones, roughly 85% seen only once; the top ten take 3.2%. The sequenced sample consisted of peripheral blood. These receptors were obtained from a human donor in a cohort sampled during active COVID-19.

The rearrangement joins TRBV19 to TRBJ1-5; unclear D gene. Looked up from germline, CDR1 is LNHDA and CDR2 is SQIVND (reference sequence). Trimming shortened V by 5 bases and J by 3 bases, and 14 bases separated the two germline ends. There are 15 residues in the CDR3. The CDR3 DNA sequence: TGTGCCAGTAGTGCCCCCGGCAGCGCCAATCAGCCCCAGCATTTT. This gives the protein CASSAPGSANQPQHF.

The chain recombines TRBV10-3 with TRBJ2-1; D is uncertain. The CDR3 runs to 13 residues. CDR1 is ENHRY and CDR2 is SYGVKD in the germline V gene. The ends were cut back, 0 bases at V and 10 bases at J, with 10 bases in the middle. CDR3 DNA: TGTGCCATCAGTGAGTCCGACTTTGGGGAGCAGTTCTTC. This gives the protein CAISESDFGEQFF.

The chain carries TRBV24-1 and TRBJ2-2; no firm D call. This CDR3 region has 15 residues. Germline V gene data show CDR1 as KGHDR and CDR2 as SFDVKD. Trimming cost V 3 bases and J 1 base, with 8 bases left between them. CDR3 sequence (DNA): TGTGCCACCAGTGATACAACAGTGAACACCGGGGAGCTGTTTTTT. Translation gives CATSDTTVNTGELFF.

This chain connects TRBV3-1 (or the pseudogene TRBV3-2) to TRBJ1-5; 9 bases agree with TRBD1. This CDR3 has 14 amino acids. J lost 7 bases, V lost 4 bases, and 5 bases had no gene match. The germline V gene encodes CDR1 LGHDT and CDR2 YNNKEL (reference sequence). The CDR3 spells CASSPGTGHQPQHF. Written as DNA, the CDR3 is TGTGCCAGCAGCCCTGGGACAGGGCACCAGCCCCAGCATTTT.

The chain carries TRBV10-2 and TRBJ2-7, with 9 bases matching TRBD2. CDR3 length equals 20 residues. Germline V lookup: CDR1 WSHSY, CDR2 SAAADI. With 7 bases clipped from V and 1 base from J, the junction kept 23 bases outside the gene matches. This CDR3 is CASTTLGGAGGPYGSYEQYF. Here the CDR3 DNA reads TGCGCCAGCACCACCCTGGGTGGGGCGGGAGGGCCTTACGGTTCCTACGAGCAGTACTTC.

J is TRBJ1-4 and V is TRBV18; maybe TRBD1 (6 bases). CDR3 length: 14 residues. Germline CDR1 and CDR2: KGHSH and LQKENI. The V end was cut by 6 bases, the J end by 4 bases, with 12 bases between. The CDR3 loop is CASSSGQNNEKLFF. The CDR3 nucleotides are TGTGCCAGCTCTTCAGGACAGAATAATGAAAAACTGTTTTTT.

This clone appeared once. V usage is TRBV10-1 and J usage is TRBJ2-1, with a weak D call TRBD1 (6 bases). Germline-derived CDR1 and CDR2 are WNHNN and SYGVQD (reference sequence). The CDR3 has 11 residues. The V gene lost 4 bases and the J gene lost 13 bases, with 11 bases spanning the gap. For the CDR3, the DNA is TGCGCCAGCAGTGTTGGACAGATACAGTTCTTC. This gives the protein CASSVGQIQFF.

This chain's CDR3 is CASSQEPDRDYGYTF. CDR3 DNA: TGCGCCAGCAGCCAAGAGCCAGACAGGGACTATGGCTACACCTTC. The chain combines TRBV4-1 with TRBJ1-2; 7 nucleotides match TRBD1. Germline-derived CDR1 and CDR2 are MGHRA and YSYEKL. J gave up 3 bases and V 0 bases, and 4 bases lay outside the gene matches. The CDR3 sequence is 15 residues long.

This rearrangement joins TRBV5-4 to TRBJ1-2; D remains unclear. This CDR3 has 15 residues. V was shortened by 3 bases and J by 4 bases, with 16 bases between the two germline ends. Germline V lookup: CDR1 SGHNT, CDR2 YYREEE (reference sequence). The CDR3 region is CASSSKSGSFYGYTF. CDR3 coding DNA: TGTGCCAGCAGCTCAAAGAGCGGCAGCTTCTATGGCTACACCTTC. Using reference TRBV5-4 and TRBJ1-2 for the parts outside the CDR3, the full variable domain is ETGVTQSPTHLIKTRGQQVTLRCSSQSGHNTVSWYQQALGQGPQFIFQYYREEENGRGNFPPRFSGLQFPNYSSELNVNALELDDSALYLCASSSKSGSFYGYTFGSGTRLTVV.

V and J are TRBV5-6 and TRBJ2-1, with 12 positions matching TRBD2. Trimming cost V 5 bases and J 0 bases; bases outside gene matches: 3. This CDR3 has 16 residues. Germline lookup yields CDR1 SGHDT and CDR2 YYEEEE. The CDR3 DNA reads TGTGCCAGCAGGGGGGGACTAGCGGGCTCCTACAATGAGCAGTTCTTC. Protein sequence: CASRGGLAGSYNEQFF.

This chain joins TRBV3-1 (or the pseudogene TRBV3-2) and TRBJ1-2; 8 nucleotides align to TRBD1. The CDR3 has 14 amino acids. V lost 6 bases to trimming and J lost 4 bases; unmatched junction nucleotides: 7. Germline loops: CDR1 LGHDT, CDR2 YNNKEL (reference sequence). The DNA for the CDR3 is TGTGCCAGCAGAGGGACAGGCGGCCCCTATGGCTACACCTTC. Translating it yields CASRGTGGPYGYTF.

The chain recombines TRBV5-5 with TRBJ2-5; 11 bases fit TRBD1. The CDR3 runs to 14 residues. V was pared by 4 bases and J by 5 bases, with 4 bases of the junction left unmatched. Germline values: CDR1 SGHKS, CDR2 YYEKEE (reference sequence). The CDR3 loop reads CASSPGQGGETQYF. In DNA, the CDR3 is TGTGCCAGCAGCCCGGGACAGGGGGGGGAGACCCAGTACTTC.

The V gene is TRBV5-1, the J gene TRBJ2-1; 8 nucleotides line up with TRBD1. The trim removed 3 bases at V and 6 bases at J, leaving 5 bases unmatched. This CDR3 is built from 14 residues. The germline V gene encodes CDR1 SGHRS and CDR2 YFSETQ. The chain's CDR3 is CASSSQGASNEQFF. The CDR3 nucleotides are TGCGCCAGCAGCTCCCAGGGGGCCTCCAATGAGCAGTTCTTC.

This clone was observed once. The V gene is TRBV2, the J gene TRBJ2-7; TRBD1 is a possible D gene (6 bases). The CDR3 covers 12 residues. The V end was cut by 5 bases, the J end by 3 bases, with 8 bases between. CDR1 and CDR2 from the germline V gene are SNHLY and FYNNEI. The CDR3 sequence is CASSSQGYEQYF. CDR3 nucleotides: TGTGCCAGCAGTTCACAGGGCTACGAGCAGTACTTC.

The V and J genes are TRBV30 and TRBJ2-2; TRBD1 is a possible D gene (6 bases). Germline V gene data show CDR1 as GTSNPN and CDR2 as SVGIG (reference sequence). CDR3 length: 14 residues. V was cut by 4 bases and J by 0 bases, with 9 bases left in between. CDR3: CAWTQGTNTGELFF. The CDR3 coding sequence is TGTGCCTGGACGCAGGGGACGAACACCGGGGAGCTGTTTTTT.

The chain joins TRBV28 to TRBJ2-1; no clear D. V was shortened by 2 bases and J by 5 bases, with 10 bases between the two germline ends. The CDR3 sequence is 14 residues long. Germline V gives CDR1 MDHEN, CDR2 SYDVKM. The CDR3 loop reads CASSLAAEHNEQFF. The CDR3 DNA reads TGTGCCAGCAGTTTAGCGGCCGAACACAATGAGCAGTTCTTC. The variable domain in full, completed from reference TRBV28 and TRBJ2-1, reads DVKVTQSSRYLVKRTGEKVFLECVQDMDHENMFWYRQDPGLGLRLIYFSYDVKMKEKGDIPEGYSVSREKKERFSLILESASTNQTSMYLCASSLAAEHNEQFFGPGTRLTVL.

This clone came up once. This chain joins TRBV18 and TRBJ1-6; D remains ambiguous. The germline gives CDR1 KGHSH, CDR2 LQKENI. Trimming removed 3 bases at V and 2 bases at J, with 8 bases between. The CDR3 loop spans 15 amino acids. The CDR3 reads CASSPGSAYNSPLHF. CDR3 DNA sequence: TGTGCCAGCTCACCGGGGAGCGCCTATAATTCACCCCTCCACTTT. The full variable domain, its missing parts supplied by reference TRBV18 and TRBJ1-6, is NAGVMQNPRHLVRRRGQEARLRCSPMKGHSHVYWYRQLPEEGLKFMVYLQKENIIDESGMPKERFSAEFPKEGPSILRIQQVVRGDSAAYFCASSPGSAYNSPLHFGNGTRLTVT.

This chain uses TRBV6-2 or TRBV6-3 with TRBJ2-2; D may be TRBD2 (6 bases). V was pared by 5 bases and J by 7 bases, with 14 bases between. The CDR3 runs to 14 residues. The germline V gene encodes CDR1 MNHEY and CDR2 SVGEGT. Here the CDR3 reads CASSRGGRGGELFF. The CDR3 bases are TGTGCCAGCAGTAGGGGAGGTCGGGGCGGGGAGCTGTTTTTT.

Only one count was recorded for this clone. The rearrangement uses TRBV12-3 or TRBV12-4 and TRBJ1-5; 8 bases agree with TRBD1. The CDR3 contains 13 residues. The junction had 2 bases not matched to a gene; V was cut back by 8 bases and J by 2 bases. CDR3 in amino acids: CASGTGRNQPQHF. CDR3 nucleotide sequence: TGTGCCAGCGGGACAGGTCGCAATCAGCCCCAGCATTTT.

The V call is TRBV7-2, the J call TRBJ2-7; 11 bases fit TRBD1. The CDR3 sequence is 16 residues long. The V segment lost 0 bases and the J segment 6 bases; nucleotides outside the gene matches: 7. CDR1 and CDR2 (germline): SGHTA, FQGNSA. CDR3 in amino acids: CASSLAPGQGASEQYF. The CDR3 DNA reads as TGTGCCAGCAGCTTAGCCCCCGGACAGGGGGCATCCGAGCAGTACTTC.

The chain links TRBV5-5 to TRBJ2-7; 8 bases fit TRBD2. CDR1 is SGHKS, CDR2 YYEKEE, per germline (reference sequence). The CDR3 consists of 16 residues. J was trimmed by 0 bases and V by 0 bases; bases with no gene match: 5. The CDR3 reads CASSLAPSGSSYEQYF. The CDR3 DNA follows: TGTGCCAGCAGCTTGGCGCCCAGCGGGAGCTCCTACGAGCAGTACTTC.

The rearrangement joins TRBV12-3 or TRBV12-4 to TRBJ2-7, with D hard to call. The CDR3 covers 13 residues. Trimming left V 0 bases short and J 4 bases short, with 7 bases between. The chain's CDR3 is CASSLASSYEQYF. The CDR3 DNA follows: TGTGCCAGCAGTTTAGCTAGCAGTTACGAGCAGTACTTC.

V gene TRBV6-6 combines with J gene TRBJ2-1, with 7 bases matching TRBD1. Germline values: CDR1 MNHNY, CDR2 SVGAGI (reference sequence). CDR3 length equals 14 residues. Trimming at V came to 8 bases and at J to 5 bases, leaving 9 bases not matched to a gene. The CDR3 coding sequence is TGTGCCAGCCAAGACAGGGCGCTTAACAATGAGCAGTTCTTC. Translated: CASQDRALNNEQFF.

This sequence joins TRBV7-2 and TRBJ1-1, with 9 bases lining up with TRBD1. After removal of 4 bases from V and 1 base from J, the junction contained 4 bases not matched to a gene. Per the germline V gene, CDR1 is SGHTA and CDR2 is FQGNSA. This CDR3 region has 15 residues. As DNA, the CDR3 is TGTGCCAGCAGCTATACAGGGGGCGGGAACACTGAAGCTTTCTTT. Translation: CASSYTGGGNTEAFF. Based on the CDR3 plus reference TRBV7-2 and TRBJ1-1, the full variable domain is GAGVSQSPSNKVTEKGKDVELRCDPISGHTALYWYRQSLGQGLEFLIYFQGNSAPDKSGLPSDRFSAERTGGSVSTLTIQRTQQEDSAVYLCASSYTGGGNTEAFFGQGTRLTVV.

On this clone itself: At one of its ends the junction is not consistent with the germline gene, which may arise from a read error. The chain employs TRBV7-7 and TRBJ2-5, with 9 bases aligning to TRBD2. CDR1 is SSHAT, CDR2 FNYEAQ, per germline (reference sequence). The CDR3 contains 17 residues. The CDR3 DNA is TGTGCTAGCAGCCCTGGGCTAGCGGGGAGGTCAAGGGAGACCCAGTACTTC. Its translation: CASSPGLAGRSRETQYF.

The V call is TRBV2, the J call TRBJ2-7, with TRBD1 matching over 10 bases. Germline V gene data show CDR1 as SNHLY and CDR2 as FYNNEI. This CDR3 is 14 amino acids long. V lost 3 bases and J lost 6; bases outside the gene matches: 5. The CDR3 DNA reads TGTGCCAGCAGTGAGGAGACAGGGGGCATCGAGCAGTACTTC. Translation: CASSEETGGIEQYF.

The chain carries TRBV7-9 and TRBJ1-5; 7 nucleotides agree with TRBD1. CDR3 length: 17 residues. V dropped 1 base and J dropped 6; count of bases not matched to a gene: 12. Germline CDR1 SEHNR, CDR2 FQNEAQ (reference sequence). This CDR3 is CASSLDQLRRGRQPQHF. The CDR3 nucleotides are TGTGCCAGCAGCTTAGACCAGCTGAGGAGGGGGCGTCAGCCCCAGCATTTT. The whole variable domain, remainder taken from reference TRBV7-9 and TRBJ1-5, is DTGVSQNPRHKITKRGQNVTFRCDPISEHNRLYWYRQTLGQGPEFLTYFQNEAQLEKSRLLSDRFSAERPKGSFSTLEIQRTEQGDSAMYLCASSLDQLRRGRQPQHFGDGTRLSIL.